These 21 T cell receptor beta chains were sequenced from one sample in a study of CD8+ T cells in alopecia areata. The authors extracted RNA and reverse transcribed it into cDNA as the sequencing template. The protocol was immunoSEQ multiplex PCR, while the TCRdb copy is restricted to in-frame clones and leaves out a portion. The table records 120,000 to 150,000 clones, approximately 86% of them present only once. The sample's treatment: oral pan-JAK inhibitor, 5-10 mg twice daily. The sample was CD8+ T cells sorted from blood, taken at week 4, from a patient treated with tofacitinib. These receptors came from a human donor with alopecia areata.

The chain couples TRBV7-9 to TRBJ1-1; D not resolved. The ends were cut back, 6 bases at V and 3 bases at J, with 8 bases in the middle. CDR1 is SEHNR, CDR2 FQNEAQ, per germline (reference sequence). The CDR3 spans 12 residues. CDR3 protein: CASRTYDTEAFF. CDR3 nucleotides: TGTGCCAGCAGAACATATGACACTGAAGCTTTCTTT.

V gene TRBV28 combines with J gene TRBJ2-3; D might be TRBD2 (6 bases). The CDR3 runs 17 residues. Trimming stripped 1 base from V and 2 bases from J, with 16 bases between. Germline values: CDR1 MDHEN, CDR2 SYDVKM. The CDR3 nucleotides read TGTGCCAGCAGTTTATTTGGGAGGTCTGGGGTCACAGATACGCAGTATTTT. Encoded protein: CASSLFGRSGVTDTQYF.

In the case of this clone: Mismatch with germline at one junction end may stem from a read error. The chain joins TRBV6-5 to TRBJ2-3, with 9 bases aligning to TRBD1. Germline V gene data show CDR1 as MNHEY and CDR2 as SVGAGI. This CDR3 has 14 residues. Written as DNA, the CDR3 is TGTGCCAGCAGCTACTACAGGGGGCAAGATACGCAGTATTTT. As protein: CASSYYRGQDTQYF.

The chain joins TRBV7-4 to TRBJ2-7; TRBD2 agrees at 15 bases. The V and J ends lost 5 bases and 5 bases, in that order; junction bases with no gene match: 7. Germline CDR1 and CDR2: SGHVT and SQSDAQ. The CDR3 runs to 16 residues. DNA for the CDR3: TGTGCCAGCAGCCCCGGACTAGCGGGGGGGCCTGACGAGCAGTACTTC. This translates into CASSPGLAGGPDEQYF.

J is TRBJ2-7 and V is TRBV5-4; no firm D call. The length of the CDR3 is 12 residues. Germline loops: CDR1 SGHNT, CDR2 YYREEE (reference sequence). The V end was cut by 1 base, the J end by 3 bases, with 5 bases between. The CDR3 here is CASSLNLYEQYF. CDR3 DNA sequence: TGTGCCAGCAGCTTGAATCTCTACGAGCAGTACTTC.

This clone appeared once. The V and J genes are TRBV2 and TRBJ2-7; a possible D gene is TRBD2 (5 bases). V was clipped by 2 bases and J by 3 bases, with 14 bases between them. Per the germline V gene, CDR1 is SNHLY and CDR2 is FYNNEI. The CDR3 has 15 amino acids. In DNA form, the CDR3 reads TGTGCCAGCAGTGAAATTGGGGAGTCCCGCTACGAGCAGTACTTC. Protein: CASSEIGESRYEQYF.

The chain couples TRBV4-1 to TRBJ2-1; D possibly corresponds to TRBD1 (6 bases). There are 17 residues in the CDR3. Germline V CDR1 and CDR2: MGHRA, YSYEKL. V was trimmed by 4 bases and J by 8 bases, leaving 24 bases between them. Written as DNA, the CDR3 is TGCGCCAGCAGCCTTCCTCCGGGACACTGGGGGTTGGATGAGCAGTTCTTC. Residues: CASSLPPGHWGLDEQFF.

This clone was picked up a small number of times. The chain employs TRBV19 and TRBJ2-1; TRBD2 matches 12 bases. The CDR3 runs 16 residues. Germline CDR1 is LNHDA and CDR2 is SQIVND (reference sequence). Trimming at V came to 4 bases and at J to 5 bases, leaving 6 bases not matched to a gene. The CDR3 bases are TGTGCCAGTAGTACTAGCGGGAGGGCCATCCACAATGAGCAGTTCTTC. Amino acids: CASSTSGRAIHNEQFF.

The CDR3 DNA reads TGTGCCAGTAGTATGGGGGATTACGAGCAGTACTTC. Translating gives CASSMGDYEQYF. The rearrangement uses TRBV19 and TRBJ2-7; D is tentatively TRBD1 or TRBD2 (5 bases each). CDR1 is LNHDA and CDR2 is SQIVND in the germline V gene (reference sequence). CDR3 size: 12 residues. Deletions cut 3 bases from V and 4 bases from J, with 7 bases between. Combining the CDR3 with reference TRBV19 and TRBJ2-7 gives the whole variable domain DGGITQSPKYLFRKEGQNVTLSCEQNLNHDAMYWYRQDPGQGLRLIYYSQIVNDFQKGDIAEGYSVSREKKESFPLTVTSAQKNPTAFYLCASSMGDYEQYFGPGTRLTVT.

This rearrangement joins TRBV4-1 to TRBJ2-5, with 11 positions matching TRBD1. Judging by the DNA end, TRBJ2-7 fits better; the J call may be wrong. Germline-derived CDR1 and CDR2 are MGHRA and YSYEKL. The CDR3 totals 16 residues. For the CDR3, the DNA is TGCGCCAGCAGCCAAGAAGGACAGGGGGCCTCCTACGAGCAGTACTTC. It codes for CASSQEGQGASYEQYF.

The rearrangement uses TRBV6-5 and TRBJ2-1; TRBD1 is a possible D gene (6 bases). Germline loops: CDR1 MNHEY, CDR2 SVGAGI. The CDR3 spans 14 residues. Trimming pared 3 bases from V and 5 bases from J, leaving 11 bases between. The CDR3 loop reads CASSYRGTHNEQFF. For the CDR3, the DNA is TGTGCCAGCAGTTATAGGGGGACACACAATGAGCAGTTCTTC.

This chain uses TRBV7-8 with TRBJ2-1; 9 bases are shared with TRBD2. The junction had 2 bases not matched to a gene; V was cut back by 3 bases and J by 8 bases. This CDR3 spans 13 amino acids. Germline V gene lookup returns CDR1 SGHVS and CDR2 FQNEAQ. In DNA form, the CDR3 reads TGTGCCAGCAGCTTTAGCGGGAGCTATGAGCAGTTCTTC. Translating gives CASSFSGSYEQFF. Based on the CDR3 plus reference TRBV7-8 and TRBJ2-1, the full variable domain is GAGVSQSPRYKVAKRGQDVALRCDPISGHVSLFWYQQALGQGPEFLTYFQNEAQLDKSGLPSDRFFAERPEGSVSTLKIQRTQQEDSAVYLCASSFSGSYEQFFGPGTRLTVL.

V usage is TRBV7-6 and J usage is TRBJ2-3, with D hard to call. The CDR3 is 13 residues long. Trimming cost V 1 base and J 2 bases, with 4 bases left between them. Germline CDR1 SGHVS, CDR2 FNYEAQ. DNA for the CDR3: TGTGCCAGCAGCTTAGTTGTCACAGATACGCAGTATTTT. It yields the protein CASSLVVTDTQYF. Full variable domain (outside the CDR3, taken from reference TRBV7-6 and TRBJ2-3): GAGVSQSPRYKVTKRGQDVALRCDPISGHVSLYWYRQALGQGPEFLTYFNYEAQQDKSGLPNDRFSAERPEGSISTLTIQRTEQRDSAMYRCASSLVVTDTQYFGPGTRLTVL.

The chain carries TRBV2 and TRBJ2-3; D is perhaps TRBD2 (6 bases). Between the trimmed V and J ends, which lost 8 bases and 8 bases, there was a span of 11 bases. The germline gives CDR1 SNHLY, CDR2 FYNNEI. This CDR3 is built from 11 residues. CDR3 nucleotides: TGTGCCAGCCTAACGCGGGGTACGCAGTATTTT. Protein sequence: CASLTRGTQYF. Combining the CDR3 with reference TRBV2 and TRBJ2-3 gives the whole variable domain EPEVTQTPSHQVTQMGQEVILRCVPISNHLYFYWYRQILGQKVEFLVSFYNNEISEKSEIFDDQFSVERPDGSNFTLKIRSTKLEDSAMYFCASLTRGTQYFGPGTRLTVL.

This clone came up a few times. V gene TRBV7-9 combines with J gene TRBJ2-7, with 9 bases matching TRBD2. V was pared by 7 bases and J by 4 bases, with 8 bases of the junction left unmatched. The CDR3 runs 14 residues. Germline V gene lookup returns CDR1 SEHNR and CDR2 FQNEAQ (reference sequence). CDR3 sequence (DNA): TGTGCCAGCACCTTGCGGGAGGGCCGATACGAGCAGTACTTC. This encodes CASTLREGRYEQYF.

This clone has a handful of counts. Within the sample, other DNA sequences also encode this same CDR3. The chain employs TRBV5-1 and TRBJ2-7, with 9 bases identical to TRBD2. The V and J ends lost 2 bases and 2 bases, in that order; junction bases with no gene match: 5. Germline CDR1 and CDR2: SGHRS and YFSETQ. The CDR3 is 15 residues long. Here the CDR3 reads CASSFSGGPPYEQYF. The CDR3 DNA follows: TGCGCCAGCAGCTTCAGCGGGGGGCCTCCCTACGAGCAGTACTTC.

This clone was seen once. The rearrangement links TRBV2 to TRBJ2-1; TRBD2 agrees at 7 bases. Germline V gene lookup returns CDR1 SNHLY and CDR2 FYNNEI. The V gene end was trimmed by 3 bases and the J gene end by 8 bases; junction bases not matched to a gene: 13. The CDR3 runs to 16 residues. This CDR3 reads CASSDPFGGSPYEQFF. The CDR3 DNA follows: TGTGCCAGCAGTGATCCCTTTGGCGGGAGTCCTTATGAGCAGTTCTTC.

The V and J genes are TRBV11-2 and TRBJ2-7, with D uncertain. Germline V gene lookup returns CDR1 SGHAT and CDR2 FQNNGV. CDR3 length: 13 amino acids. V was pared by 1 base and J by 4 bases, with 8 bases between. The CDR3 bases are TGTGCCAGCAGCTTAGGTGGGAAGTACGAGCAGTACTTC. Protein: CASSLGGKYEQYF. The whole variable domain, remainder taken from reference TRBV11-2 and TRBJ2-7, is EAGVAQSPRYKIIEKRQSVAFWCNPISGHATLYWYQQILGQGPKLLIQFQNNGVVDDSQLPKDRFSAERLKGVDSTLKIQPAKLEDSAVYLCASSLGGKYEQYFGPGTRLTVT.

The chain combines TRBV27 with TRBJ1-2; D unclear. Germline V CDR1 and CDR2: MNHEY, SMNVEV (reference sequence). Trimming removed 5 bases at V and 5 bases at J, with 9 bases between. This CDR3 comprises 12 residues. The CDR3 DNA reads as TGTGCCAGCAGTGGGGAGAGTTATGGCTACACCTTC. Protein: CASSGESYGYTF.

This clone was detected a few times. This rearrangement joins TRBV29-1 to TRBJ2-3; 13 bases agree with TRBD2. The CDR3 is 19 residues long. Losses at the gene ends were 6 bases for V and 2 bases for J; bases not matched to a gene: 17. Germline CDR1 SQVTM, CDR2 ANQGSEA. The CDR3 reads CSVDQITPGLAGYTDTQYF. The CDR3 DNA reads TGCAGCGTGGATCAGATCACCCCGGGACTAGCGGGATACACAGATACGCAGTATTTT.

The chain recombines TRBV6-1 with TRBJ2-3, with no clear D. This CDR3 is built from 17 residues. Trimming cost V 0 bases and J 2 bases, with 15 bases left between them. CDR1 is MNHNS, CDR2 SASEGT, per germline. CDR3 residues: CASSEAVGQINTDTQYF. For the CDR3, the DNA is TGTGCCAGCAGTGAAGCTGTCGGGCAGATCAACACAGATACGCAGTATTTT.